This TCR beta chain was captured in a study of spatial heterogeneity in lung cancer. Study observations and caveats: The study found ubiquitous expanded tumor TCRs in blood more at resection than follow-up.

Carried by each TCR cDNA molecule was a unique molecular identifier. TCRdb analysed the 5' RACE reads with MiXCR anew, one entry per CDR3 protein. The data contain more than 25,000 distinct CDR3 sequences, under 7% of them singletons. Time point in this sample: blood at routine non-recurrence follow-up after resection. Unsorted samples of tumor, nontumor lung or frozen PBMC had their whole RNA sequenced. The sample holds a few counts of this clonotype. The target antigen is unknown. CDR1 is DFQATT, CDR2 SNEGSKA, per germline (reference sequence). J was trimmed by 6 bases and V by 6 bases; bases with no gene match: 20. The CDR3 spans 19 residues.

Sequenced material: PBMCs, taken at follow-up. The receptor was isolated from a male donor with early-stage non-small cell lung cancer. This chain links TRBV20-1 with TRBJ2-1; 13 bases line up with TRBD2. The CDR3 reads CSAVPGLAGFAAPRNEQFF. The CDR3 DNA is TGCAGTGCGGTCCCGGGACTAGCGGGATTCGCGGCCCCCCGCAATGAGCAGTTCTTC.